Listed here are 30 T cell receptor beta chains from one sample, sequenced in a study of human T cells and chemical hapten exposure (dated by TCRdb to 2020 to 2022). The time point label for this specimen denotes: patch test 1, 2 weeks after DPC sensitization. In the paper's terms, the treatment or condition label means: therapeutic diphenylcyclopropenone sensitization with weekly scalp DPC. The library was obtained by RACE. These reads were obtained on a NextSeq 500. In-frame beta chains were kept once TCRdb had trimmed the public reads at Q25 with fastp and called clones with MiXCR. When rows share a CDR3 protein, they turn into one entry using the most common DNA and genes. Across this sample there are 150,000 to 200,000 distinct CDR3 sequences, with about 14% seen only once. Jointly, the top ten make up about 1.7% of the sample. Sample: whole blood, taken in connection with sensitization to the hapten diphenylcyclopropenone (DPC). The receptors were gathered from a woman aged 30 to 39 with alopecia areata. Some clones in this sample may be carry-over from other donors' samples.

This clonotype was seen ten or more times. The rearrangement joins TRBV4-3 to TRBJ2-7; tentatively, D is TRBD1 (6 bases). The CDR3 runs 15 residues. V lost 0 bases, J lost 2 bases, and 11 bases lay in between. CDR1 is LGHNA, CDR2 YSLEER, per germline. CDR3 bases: TGCGCCAGCAGCCAAGACCGGACAGATCCCTACGAGCAGTACTTC. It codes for CASSQDRTDPYEQYF.

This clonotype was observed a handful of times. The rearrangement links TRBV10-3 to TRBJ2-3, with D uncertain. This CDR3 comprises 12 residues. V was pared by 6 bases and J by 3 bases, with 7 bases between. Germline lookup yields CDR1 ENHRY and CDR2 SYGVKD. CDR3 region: CAISFGTDTQYF. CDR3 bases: TGTGCCATCAGCTTCGGTACAGATACGCAGTATTTT.

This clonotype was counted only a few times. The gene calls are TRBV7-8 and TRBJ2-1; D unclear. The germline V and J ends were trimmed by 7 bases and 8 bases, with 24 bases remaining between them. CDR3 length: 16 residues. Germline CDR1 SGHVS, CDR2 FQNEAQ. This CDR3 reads CASIPTRSSRVDEQFF. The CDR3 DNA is TGTGCCAGCATCCCCACGCGATCCAGCCGGGTAGATGAGCAGTTCTTC.

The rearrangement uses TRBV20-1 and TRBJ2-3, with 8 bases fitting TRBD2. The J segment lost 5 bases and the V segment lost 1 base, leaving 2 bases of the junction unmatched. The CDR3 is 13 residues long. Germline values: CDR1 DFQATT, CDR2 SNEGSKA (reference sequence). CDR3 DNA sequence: TGCAGTGCTAGAGCGGGGGGGGAAGATACGCAGTATTTT. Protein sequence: CSARAGGEDTQYF.

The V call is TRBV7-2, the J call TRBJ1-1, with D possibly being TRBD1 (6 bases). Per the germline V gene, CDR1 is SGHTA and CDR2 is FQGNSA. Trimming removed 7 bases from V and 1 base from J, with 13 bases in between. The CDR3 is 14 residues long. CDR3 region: CASTRRQENTEAFF. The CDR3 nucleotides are TGTGCCAGCACCCGACGACAGGAGAACACTGAAGCTTTCTTT.

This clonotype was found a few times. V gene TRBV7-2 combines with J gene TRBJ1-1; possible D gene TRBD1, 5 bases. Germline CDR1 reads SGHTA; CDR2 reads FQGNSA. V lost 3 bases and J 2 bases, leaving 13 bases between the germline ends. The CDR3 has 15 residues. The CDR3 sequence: CASSFLGRTNTEAFF. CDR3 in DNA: TGTGCCAGCAGCTTCCTGGGACGGACAAACACTGAAGCTTTCTTT.

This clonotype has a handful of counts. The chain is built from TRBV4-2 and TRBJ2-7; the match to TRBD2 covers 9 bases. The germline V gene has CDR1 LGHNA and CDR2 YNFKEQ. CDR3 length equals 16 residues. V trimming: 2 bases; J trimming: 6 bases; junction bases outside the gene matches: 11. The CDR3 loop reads CASSQKEGGGRVEQYF. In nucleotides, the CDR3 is TGTGCCAGCAGCCAAAAAGAAGGTGGCGGGAGGGTCGAGCAGTACTTC.

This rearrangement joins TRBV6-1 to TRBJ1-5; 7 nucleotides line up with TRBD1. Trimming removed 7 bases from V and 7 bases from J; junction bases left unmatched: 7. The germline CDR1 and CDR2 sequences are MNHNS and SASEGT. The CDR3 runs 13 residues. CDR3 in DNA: TGTGCCAGCATCGGACAGGACTTCCAGCCCCAGCATTTT. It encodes CASIGQDFQPQHF.

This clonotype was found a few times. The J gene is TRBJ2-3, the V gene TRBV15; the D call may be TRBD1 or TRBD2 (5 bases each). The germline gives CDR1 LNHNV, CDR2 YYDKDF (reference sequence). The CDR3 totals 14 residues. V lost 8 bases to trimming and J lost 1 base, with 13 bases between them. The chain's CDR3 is CATRPGQGTDTQYF. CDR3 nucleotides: TGTGCCACCCGGCCGGGGCAGGGCACAGATACGCAGTATTTT.

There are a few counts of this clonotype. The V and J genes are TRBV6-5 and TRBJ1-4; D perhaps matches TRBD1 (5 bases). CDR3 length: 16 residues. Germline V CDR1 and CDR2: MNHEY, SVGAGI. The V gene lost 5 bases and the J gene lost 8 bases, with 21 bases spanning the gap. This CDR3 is CASSRTRGESREKLFF. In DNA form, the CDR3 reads TGTGCCAGCAGTCGTACGAGGGGAGAAAGTAGGGAAAAACTGTTTTTT.

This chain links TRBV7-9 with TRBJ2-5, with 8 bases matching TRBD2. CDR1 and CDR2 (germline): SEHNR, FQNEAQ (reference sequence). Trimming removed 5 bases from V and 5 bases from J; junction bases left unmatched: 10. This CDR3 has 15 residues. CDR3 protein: CASSGATSGGETQYF. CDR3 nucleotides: TGTGCCAGCAGCGGTGCTACTAGCGGCGGTGAGACCCAGTACTTC.

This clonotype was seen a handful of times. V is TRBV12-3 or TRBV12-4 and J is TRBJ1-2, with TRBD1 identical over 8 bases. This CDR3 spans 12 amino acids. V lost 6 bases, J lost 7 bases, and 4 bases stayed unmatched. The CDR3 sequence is CASRAGQGGYTF. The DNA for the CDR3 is TGTGCCAGCAGGGCTGGACAGGGTGGCTACACCTTC.

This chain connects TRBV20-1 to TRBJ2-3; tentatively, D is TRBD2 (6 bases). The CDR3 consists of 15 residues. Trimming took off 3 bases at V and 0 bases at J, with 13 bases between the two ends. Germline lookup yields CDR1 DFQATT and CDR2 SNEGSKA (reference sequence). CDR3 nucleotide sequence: TGCAGTGCTAGTATCGCGGGGCCTAGCACAGATACGCAGTATTTT. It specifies CSASIAGPSTDTQYF.

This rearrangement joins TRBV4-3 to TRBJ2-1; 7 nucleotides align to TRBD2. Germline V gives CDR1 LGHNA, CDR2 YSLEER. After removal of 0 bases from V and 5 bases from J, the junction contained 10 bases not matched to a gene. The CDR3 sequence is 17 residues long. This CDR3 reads CASSQDPVSGAHNEQFF. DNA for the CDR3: TGCGCCAGCAGCCAAGACCCGGTCAGCGGGGCACACAATGAGCAGTTCTTC.

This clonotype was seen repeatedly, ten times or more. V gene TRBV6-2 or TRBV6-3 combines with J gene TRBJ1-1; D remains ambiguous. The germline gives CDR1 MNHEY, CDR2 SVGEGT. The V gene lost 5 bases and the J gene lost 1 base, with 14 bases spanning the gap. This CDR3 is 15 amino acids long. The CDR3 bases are TGTGCCAGCAGTACCCACCCCGACAAGAACACTGAAGCTTTCTTT. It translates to CASSTHPDKNTEAFF.

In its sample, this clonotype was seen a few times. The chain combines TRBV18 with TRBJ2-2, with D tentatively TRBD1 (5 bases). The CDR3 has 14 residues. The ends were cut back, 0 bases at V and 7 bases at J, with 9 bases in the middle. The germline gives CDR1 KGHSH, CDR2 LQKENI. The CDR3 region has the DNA TGTGCCAGCTCACCACCGGGGCCCGGCGGGGAGCTGTTTTTT. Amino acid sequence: CASSPPGPGGELFF.

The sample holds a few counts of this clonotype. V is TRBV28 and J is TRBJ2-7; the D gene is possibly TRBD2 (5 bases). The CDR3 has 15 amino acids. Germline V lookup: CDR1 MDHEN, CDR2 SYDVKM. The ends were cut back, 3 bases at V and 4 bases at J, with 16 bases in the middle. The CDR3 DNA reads TGTGCCAGCAGTTTCGATGGATTCCGGGAATACGAGCAGTACTTC. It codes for CASSFDGFREYEQYF.

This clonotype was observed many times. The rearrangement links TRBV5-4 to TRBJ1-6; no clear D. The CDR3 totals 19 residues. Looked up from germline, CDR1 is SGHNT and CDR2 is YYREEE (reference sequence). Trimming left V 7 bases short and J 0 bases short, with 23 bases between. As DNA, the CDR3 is TGTGCCAGCGGAGAAGGAGGAGGAGAGACGAGCTCCTATAATTCACCCCTCCACTTT. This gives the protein CASGEGGGETSSYNSPLHF.

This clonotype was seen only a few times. As DNA, the CDR3 is TGTGCCAGCAGCTTAGGGCGGGGGCCGCACAGGCAGTATTTT. As protein: CASSLGRGPHRQYF. V usage is TRBV7-2 and J usage is TRBJ2-3; D perhaps matches TRBD2 (7 bases). CDR3 length: 14 amino acids. Trimming stripped 1 base from V and 11 bases from J, with 16 bases between. Germline values: CDR1 SGHTA, CDR2 FQGNSA.

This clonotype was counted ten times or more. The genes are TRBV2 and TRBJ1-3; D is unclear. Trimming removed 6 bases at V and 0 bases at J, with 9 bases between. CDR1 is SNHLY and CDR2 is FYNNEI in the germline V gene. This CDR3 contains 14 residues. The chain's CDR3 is CASRETVSGNTIYF. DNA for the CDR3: TGTGCCAGCAGGGAGACGGTCTCTGGAAACACCATATATTTT.

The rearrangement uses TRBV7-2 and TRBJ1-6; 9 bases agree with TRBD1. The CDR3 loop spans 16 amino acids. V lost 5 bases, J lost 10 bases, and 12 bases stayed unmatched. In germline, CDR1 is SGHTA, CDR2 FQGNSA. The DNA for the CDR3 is TGTGCCAGCAGCATGGACAACAGGGGGCGCTTCTCACCCCTCCACTTT. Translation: CASSMDNRGRFSPLHF.

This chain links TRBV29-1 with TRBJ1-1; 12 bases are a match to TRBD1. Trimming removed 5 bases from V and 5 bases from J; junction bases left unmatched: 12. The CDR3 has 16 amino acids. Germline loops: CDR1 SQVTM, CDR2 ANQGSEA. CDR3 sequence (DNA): TGCAGCGTTTCGGGGACAGGGGGCTGGAGGTGGACTGAAGCTTTCTTT. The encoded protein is CSVSGTGGWRWTEAFF.

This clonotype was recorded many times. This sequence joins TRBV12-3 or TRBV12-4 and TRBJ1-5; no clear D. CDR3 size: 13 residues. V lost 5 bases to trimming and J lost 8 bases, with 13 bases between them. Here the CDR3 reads CASSLSSPKPQHF. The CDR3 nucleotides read TGTGCCAGCAGTCTCTCATCGCCGAAGCCCCAGCATTTT.

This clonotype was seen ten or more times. This chain's CDR3 is CASSMRLDGTDTQYF. CDR3 nucleotides: TGTGCCAGCAGCATGCGGCTGGATGGCACAGATACGCAGTATTTT. The chain is built from TRBV5-4 and TRBJ2-3; D is ambiguous. Germline V gene sequence: CDR1 SGHNT, CDR2 YYREEE (reference sequence). Trimming stripped 4 bases from V and 1 base from J, with 13 bases between. CDR3 length: 15 residues.

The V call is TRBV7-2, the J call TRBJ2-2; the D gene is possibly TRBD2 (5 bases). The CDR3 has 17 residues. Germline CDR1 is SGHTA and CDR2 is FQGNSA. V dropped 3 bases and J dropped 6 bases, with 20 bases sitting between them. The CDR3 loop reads CASSLGISGAVPGELFF. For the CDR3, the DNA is TGTGCCAGCAGCTTGGGTATTTCTGGAGCGGTGCCCGGGGAGCTGTTTTTT.

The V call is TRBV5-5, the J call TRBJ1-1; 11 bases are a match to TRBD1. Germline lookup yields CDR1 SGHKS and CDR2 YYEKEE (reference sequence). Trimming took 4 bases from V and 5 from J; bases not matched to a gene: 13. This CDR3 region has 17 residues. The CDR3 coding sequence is TGTGCCAGCAGCCTCCGGACAGGGGGCGCCCCTTGGACTGAAGCTTTCTTT. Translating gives CASSLRTGGAPWTEAFF.

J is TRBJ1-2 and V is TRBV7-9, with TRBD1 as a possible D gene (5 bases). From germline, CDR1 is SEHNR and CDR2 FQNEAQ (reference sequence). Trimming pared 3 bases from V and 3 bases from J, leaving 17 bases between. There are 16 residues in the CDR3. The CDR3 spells CASSLYPLGEDYGYTF. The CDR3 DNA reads TGTGCCAGCAGCTTGTACCCCTTGGGGGAGGACTATGGCTACACCTTC. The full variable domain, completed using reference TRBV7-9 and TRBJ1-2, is DTGVSQNPRHKITKRGQNVTFRCDPISEHNRLYWYRQTLGQGPEFLTYFQNEAQLEKSRLLSDRFSAERPKGSFSTLEIQRTEQGDSAMYLCASSLYPLGEDYGYTFGSGTRLTVV.

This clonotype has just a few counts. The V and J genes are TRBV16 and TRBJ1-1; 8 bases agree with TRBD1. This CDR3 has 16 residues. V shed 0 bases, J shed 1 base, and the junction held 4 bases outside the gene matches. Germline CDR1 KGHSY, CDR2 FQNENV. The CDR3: CASSQSIGTGNTEAFF. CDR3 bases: TGTGCCAGCAGCCAATCGATAGGGACAGGGAACACTGAAGCTTTCTTT.

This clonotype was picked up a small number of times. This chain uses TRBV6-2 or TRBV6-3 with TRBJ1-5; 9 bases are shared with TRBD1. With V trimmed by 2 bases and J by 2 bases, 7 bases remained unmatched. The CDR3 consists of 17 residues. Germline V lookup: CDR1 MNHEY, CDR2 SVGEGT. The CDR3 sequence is CASSYTGGAGGNQPQHF. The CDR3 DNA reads TGTGCCAGCAGTTACACAGGGGGCGCGGGGGGCAATCAGCCCCAGCATTTT.

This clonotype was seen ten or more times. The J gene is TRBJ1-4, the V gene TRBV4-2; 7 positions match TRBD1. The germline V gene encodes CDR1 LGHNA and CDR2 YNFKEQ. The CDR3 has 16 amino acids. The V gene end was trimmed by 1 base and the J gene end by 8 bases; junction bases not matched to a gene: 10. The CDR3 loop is CASSQARQGGEEKLFF. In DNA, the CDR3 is TGTGCCAGCAGCCAAGCACGGCAGGGGGGTGAAGAAAAACTGTTTTTT.